This TCR beta chain was observed in a study of Graves' ophthalmopathy and Graves' hyperthyroidism. Amplified TCR beta CDR3 regions were obtained using RNA transcripts as template. HTBI primers primed a first-round RT-PCR, and a second-round multiplex PCR followed. TCRdb recomputed calls from the multiplex PCR reads with MiXCR, one row per CDR3 protein. This sample carries just over 600,000 distinct CDR3 sequences, over 20% of them seen once, and the ten largest clones take about 6.6%. This clonotype was counted ten times or more. The antigen remains undetermined. Study-level points and caveats: In blood, most expanded thyroid clonotypes above 0.001 frequency were also detected.

Clinicians made diagnoses from clinical symptoms, serum thyroxine, TRAb, thyroid ultrasound and orbital computed tomography. The CDR3 runs 16 residues. J was trimmed by 1 base and V by 5 bases; bases with no gene match: 9. CDR1 and CDR2 from the germline V gene are MDHEN and SYDVKM. The V gene is TRBV28, the J gene TRBJ2-7; 9 bases map to TRBD2. The material sequenced was peripheral blood. The sequence came from a woman aged 18-29 years with stable Graves' hyperthyroidism. Some clones in this sample may be carry-over from other donors' samples. CDR3 residues: CASSPFSGRLSYEQYF. The CDR3 nucleotides are TGTGCCAGCAGTCCTTTTAGCGGGAGATTGTCCTACGAGCAGTACTTC.